What follows is one T cell receptor beta chain and its context. Assay used: immunoSEQ multiplex PCR; TCRdb lists only in-frame clones, some missing. The data hold roughly 850,000 clones, with about 96% observed a single time. This specimen comes from a study of shared clonotypes between healthy human individuals. As defined, naive CD8 cells were CD45RO-negative and positively selected for CCR7, with terminally differentiated effector memory CD45RA+ cells excluded. The receptor was isolated from a man aged 25-45 years in good health. Sequenced sample: naive CD8+ T cells sorted from blood.

In DNA, the CDR3 is TGCGCCAGCAGCTTGGGGCTTAACTCCTACAATGAGCAGTTCTTC. Translating it yields CASSLGLNSYNEQFF. The J gene is TRBJ2-1, the V gene TRBV5-1; no reliable D call. Germline V gene sequence: CDR1 SGHRS, CDR2 YFSETQ. V was cut by 0 bases and J by 0 bases, with 7 bases left in between. The CDR3 totals 15 residues.